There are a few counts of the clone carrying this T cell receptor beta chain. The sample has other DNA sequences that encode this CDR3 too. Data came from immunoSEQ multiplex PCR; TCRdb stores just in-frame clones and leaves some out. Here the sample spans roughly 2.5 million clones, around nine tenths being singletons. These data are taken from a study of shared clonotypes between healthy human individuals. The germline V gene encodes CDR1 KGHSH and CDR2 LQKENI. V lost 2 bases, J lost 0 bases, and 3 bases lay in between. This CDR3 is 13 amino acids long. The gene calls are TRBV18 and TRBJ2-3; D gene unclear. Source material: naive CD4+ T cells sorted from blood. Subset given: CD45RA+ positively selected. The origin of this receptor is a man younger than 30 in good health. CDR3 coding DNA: TGTGCCAGCTCACCAGGCAGCACAGATACGCAGTATTTT. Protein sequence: CASSPGSTDTQYF.